The sequence of this T cell receptor beta chain was determined in a study of shared clonotypes between healthy human individuals. DNA input for the unsorted PBMC replicate PCRs was 250 to 300 ng, some 31,000 T cell genomes. Clones were sequenced by immunoSEQ multiplex PCR, and TCRdb holds only the in-frame ones, with some missing. The data contain about 490,000 clones, around 79% of them singletons. Unmatched junction bases numbered 11, after V lost 3 bases and J lost 3 bases. Germline V CDR1 and CDR2: GTSNPN, SVGIG (reference sequence). This CDR3 region has 16 residues. Source material: PBMCs. The TCR sequence derives from a woman aged 40 to 55 in good health. Some clones in this sample may be carry-over from other donors' samples. The chain employs TRBV30 and TRBJ2-7; 10 bases map to TRBD1. The DNA for the CDR3 is TGTGCCTGGAGAGCCGCGTGGGGGACAGGGGTCTACGAGCAGTACTTC. It translates to CAWRAAWGTGVYEQYF.